The sample holds one count of the clone carrying this TCR beta chain. Its antigen is undetermined. Germline CDR1 and CDR2: KGHSY and FQNENV. The CDR3 is 14 amino acids. V shed 4 bases and J shed 1 base, with 8 bases lying between them. This specimen belongs to a study of T cells in localized non-small cell lung cancer. TCRdb's copy holds only in-frame clones and misses some; the assay was immunoSEQ multiplex PCR. The data contain about 11,000 clones, 82% of them seen just once; the ten biggest clones take up 20%. Study findings and constraints: Without multi-region sequencing, intratumor heterogeneity could not be excluded.

The input for sequencing was peripheral blood mononuclear cells, taken before any cancer treatment. This clonotype originated in a female donor over 55 with stage II lung adenocarcinoma. J is TRBJ1-5 and V is TRBV16; no reliable D call. CDR3 sequence (DNA): TGTGCCAGCAGCCCGGGGTTCAGCAATCAGCCCCAGCATTTT. Protein sequence: CASSPGFSNQPQHF.